The present entry profiles one TCR beta chain with its context. This entry comes from a study of patients and donors after allogeneic stem cell transplantation. Germline trimming cut 3 bases from V and 2 bases from J; bases unmatched to any gene: 8. This CDR3 has 17 amino acids. CDR1 is KGHDR, CDR2 SFDVKD, per germline. TCRdb ran MiXCR on the RT-PCR reads and lists one entry per CDR3 protein. The repertoire has 200,000 to 250,000 distinct CDR3 sequences, 13% to 15% of them found once; the top ten carry approximately 10%. What was sequenced was blood, either unsorted or a sorted T cell fraction (not recorded which). The receptor was derived from a human donor who was either an allogeneic HSCT recipient or a stem cell or donor lymphocyte infusion donor (not recorded which). It is not recorded whose cells these are; they may come from a transplant donor. The rearrangement uses TRBV24-1 and TRBJ2-1, with 8 nucleotides matching TRBD2. In DNA form, the CDR3 reads TGTGCCACCAGTGATCTGACGGGGCGGGGGGCCTACAATGAGCAGTTCTTC. Its protein is CATSDLTGRGAYNEQFF.